What follows describes a single TCR beta chain. The source of the sample is a study of blood T cell repertoires in COVID-19. Study-level background: PBMCs, B-cell-depleted T cells, or T cells were the source of the cDNA or gDNA that made up the material.

The age range of participants was about 18 to 95 years, with residence in approximately 25 US areas. The study assigned cohorts using participant-reported clinical history. Cohort 3 donors were reported recovered after two negative PCRs, clearance, or symptom resolution. The assay was immunoSEQ multiplex PCR, and TCRdb's table has in-frame clones only and misses some. The sample includes about 180,000 clones, 65% to 90% of them seen just once. This CDR3 comprises 14 residues. Trimming removed 2 bases from V and 5 bases from J, with 12 bases in between. Germline CDR1 is SGHTA and CDR2 is FQGTGA. This receptor was identified in a man aged 50 to 60 who had recovered from COVID-19. The material sequenced was PBMCs or T cells enriched from blood (not recorded which). This chain uses TRBV7-3 with TRBJ1-2, with D possibly TRBD1 on 5 matching bases. The CDR3 DNA reads TGTGCCAGCAGCTTACATCCAGGGTCGTATGGCTACACCTTC. Translation gives CASSLHPGSYGYTF.